This paragraph reports one T cell receptor beta chain. Germline values: CDR1 KGHDR, CDR2 SFDVKD. The trim removed 4 bases at V and 9 bases at J, leaving 9 bases unmatched. The CDR3 covers 15 residues. These data are taken from a study of blood T cell repertoires in COVID-19. Measured with immunoSEQ multiplex PCR; TCRdb has only the in-frame clones, and not every one. Among approximately 76,000 clones, around 85% were seen once, and the ten largest hold about a sixth. The sample comprised peripheral blood. The TCR sequence derives from a man at least 80 years old in a cohort sampled during active COVID-19. This chain uses TRBV24-1 with TRBJ2-1; TRBD2 matches at 9 bases. The DNA of the CDR3 is TGTGCCACCAGTGACCCCGGGACTAGCAGGGGTGAGCAGTTCTTC. Translated, it gives CATSDPGTSRGEQFF.